The 15 T cell receptor beta chains reported below all come from one sample, sequenced in a study of T cell responses to AZD1222 COVID-19 vaccine. Sequencing was performed with immunoSEQ multiplex PCR; in TCRdb, only in-frame clones are kept and a portion is missing. The sample carries about 110,000 clones, 85% to 90% recorded once. The sample here was peripheral blood, taken 28 days after the second AZD1222 dose. Receptors were obtained from an adult who received the AZD1222 COVID-19 vaccine.

The chain joins TRBV6-2 or TRBV6-3 to TRBJ2-5; unclear D gene. Germline CDR1 and CDR2: MNHEY and SVGEGT. V lost 3 bases to trimming and J lost 6 bases, with 5 bases between them. CDR3 length: 11 residues. The CDR3 here is CASSYQKTQYF. The CDR3 coding sequence is TGTGCCAGCAGTTATCAAAAGACCCAGTACTTC.

The chain recombines TRBV18 with TRBJ1-2; a weak D match, TRBD1 (5 bases). The CDR3 has 14 amino acids. Trimming removed 1 base from V and 8 bases from J, with 14 bases in between. CDR1 is KGHSH and CDR2 is LQKENI in the germline V gene. The CDR3 is CASSPRGMTMGYTF. In DNA, the CDR3 is TGTGCCAGCTCACCACGGGGCATGACTATGGGCTACACCTTC.

This chain links TRBV19 with TRBJ2-2, with D hard to call. V lost 5 bases and J 8 bases, leaving 12 bases between the germline ends. This CDR3 is 13 amino acids long. Per germline, CDR1 LNHDA and CDR2 SQIVND (reference sequence). The CDR3 loop is CASSPHFGGELFF. DNA for the CDR3: TGTGCCAGTAGTCCCCATTTCGGGGGGGAGCTGTTTTTT.

This chain joins TRBV19 and TRBJ2-7; D may be TRBD2 (6 bases). V lost 4 bases to trimming and J lost 3 bases, with 13 bases between them. The CDR3 sequence is 14 residues long. Germline V CDR1 and CDR2: LNHDA, SQIVND (reference sequence). The CDR3 sequence: CASSTRLGRYEQYF. CDR3 coding DNA: TGTGCCAGTAGTACAAGACTAGGACGCTACGAGCAGTACTTC.

The chain is built from TRBV7-8 and TRBJ1-2; no clear D gene. The germline V and J ends were trimmed by 0 bases and 2 bases, with 10 bases remaining between them. Germline loops: CDR1 SGHVS, CDR2 FQNEAQ. The CDR3 length is 15 residues. The CDR3 coding sequence is TGTGCCAGCAGCTTAGCGTTGGGCACAAACTATGGCTACACCTTC. As protein: CASSLALGTNYGYTF.

This clone was recorded once. V and J are TRBV19 and TRBJ2-1; 8 bases are shared with TRBD2. The CDR3 loop spans 13 amino acids. The V segment lost 5 bases and the J segment 9 bases; nucleotides outside the gene matches: 6. Germline assignment: CDR1 LNHDA and CDR2 SQIVND (reference sequence). CDR3 DNA sequence: TGTGCCAGTAGTGGGACTAGTATCTTTGAGCAGTTCTTC. This codes for CASSGTSIFEQFF.

The CDR3 bases are TGTGCCAGTAGTATTTTGAATTCACCCCTCCACTTT. This codes for CASSILNSPLHF. The chain is built from TRBV19 and TRBJ1-6; no clear D gene. With 3 bases removed from V and 7 bases from J, the gap between germline ends came to 4 bases. The germline V gene has CDR1 LNHDA and CDR2 SQIVND (reference sequence). The CDR3 has 12 residues.

This clone showed up just once. Other DNA sequences in this sample translate to the same CDR3. V usage is TRBV5-1 and J usage is TRBJ2-7; D is unresolved. This CDR3 spans 12 amino acids. V lost 2 bases and J lost 3, with 6 bases in between. The germline gives CDR1 SGHRS, CDR2 YFSETQ. CDR3 protein: CASSLPSYEQYF. CDR3 nucleotide sequence: TGCGCCAGCAGCTTACCCAGCTACGAGCAGTACTTC.

This chain connects TRBV5-4 to TRBJ2-1; unclear D gene. Trimming left V 4 bases short and J 7 bases short, with 24 bases between. The CDR3 extends over 17 amino acids. Germline CDR1 SGHNT, CDR2 YYREEE (reference sequence). CDR3 nucleotide sequence: TGTGCCAGCAGCAACCCCCTCGGATCCTCTGTTGGGAATGAGCAGTTCTTC. Amino acid sequence: CASSNPLGSSVGNEQFF.

The genes are TRBV5-1 and TRBJ2-7, with a weak D call TRBD1 (6 bases). The germline V gene encodes CDR1 SGHRS and CDR2 YFSETQ. CDR3 length: 14 amino acids. Trimming stripped 0 bases from V and 2 bases from J, with 9 bases between. Written as DNA, the CDR3 is TGCGCCAGCAGCTTGGACAGGGTGGCCTACGAGCAGTACTTC. The encoded protein is CASSLDRVAYEQYF.

This chain uses TRBV3-1 (or the pseudogene TRBV3-2) with TRBJ2-7, with D unresolved. The CDR3 loop spans 14 amino acids. Trimming removed 4 bases from V and 1 base from J, with 11 bases in between. Germline V lookup: CDR1 LGHDT, CDR2 YNNKEL (reference sequence). The CDR3 loop reads CASSRDRQSYEQYF. DNA of the CDR3: TGTGCCAGCAGCCGGGATCGTCAATCCTACGAGCAGTACTTC.

This clone turned up a few times. The rearrangement uses TRBV19 and TRBJ1-5; no clear D gene. V was pared by 9 bases and J by 0 bases, with 15 bases between. The CDR3 covers 15 residues. In germline, CDR1 is LNHDA, CDR2 SQIVND (reference sequence). The CDR3 DNA follows: TGTGCCAGCGGACCGGGATTTTATAGCAATCAGCCCCAGCATTTT. It specifies CASGPGFYSNQPQHF. Full variable domain (outside the CDR3, taken from reference TRBV19 and TRBJ1-5): DGGITQSPKYLFRKEGQNVTLSCEQNLNHDAMYWYRQDPGQGLRLIYYSQIVNDFQKGDIAEGYSVSREKKESFPLTVTSAQKNPTAFYLCASGPGFYSNQPQHFGDGTRLSIL.

This clone appeared a single time. The chain links TRBV5-5 to TRBJ2-5, with 9 bases aligning to TRBD2. The CDR3 runs to 14 residues. Germline V gene sequence: CDR1 SGHKS, CDR2 YYEKEE (reference sequence). J gave up 3 bases and V 4 bases, and 4 bases lay outside the gene matches. This CDR3 reads CASSGASGEETQYF. CDR3 DNA sequence: TGTGCCAGCAGCGGGGCTAGCGGGGAAGAGACCCAGTACTTC.

The chain recombines TRBV7-8 with TRBJ1-1, with a tentative D call TRBD1 (5 bases). Germline assignment: CDR1 SGHVS and CDR2 FQNEAQ. CDR3 length: 15 residues. V lost 2 bases and J lost 3, with 13 bases in between. Here the CDR3 DNA reads TGTGCCAGCAGCTTACTGGGGGGGGTGGACACTGAAGCTTTCTTT. It translates to CASSLLGGVDTEAFF.

V gene TRBV19 combines with J gene TRBJ1-1; possible D gene TRBD1, 5 bases. Germline CDR1 reads LNHDA; CDR2 reads SQIVND (reference sequence). The germline V and J ends were trimmed by 7 bases and 4 bases, with 16 bases remaining between them. The CDR3 contains 14 residues. CDR3 protein: CASTRGGVITEAFF. In DNA form, the CDR3 reads TGTGCCAGTACCCGGGGAGGGGTGATCACTGAAGCTTTCTTT.